The next 8 T cell receptor beta chains were all read from a single sample in a study of T-cell memory formation after mild COVID-19. Via MiXCR, TCRdb re-called the 5' RACE reads, giving one row per CDR3 protein. The sample consists of approximately 300,000 distinct CDR3 sequences, 15% to 20% of them appearing once. What was sequenced was PBMCs or a T cell subset sorted from them (not recorded which). These receptors were taken from a man aged 18 to 29 who had mild COVID-19 (a few samples of this study predate the infection). Cell type and time point are not known.

This clonotype was picked up a small number of times. The gene calls are TRBV7-2 and TRBJ1-3; no clear D gene. CDR1 and CDR2 from the germline V gene are SGHTA and FQGNSA. The CDR3 is made up of 12 amino acids. Trimming stripped 1 base from V and 8 bases from J, with 6 bases between. As DNA, the CDR3 is TGTGCCAGCAGCTTAGGGGCTGACACCATATATTTT. Residues: CASSLGADTIYF.

The chain has TRBV4-3 and TRBJ1-3; D unclear. CDR1 is LGHNA, CDR2 YSLEER, per germline. V gave up 0 bases and J gave up 0 bases, with 12 bases separating them. The CDR3 extends over 17 amino acids. In DNA form, the CDR3 reads TGCGCCAGCAGCCAAGATGTGGAGGGTATCTCTGGAAACACCATATATTTT. Translation gives CASSQDVEGISGNTIYF.

V is TRBV12-3 or TRBV12-4 and J is TRBJ2-5; TRBD1 might be the D (6 bases). The CDR3 consists of 14 residues. Trimming stripped 6 bases from V and 4 bases from J, with 15 bases between. The CDR3 loop reads CASSPNRVGETQYF. In nucleotides, the CDR3 is TGTGCCAGCAGCCCGAACAGGGTTGGAGAGACCCAGTACTTC.

V gene TRBV12-3 or TRBV12-4 combines with J gene TRBJ2-1, with TRBD1 identical over 7 bases. With V trimmed by 7 bases and J by 3 bases, 9 bases remained unmatched. The CDR3 is 15 residues long. The CDR3 DNA is TGTGCCAGCACCTCCGAGGGGGCCGTCTACAATGAGCAGTTCTTC. Translation gives CASTSEGAVYNEQFF.

This clonotype was picked up a small number of times. This chain joins TRBV7-3 and TRBJ1-2; possible D gene TRBD1, 5 bases. This CDR3 is 16 amino acids long. Per the germline V gene, CDR1 is SGHTA and CDR2 is FQGTGA. Trimming removed 1 base at V and 3 bases at J, with 15 bases between. CDR3 region: CASSLIAGGGDYGYTF. CDR3 bases: TGTGCCAGCAGCTTAATTGCTGGGGGGGGTGACTATGGCTACACCTTC.

This chain links TRBV20-1 with TRBJ1-2; no reliable D call. The CDR3 runs to 11 residues. Trimming removed 5 bases from V and 4 bases from J, with 8 bases in between. CDR1 DFQATT and CDR2 SNEGSKA come from the germline V gene (reference sequence). CDR3 sequence: CSAGAGYGYTF. CDR3 bases: TGCAGTGCTGGAGCGGGCTATGGCTACACCTTC.

In this sample, this clonotype turned up a few times. Its ends do not fully match the called genes, so a read error is possible. The chain employs TRBV28 and TRBJ2-5, with D perhaps TRBD2 (5 bases). The CDR3 covers 11 residues. In germline, CDR1 is MDHEN, CDR2 SYDVKM. The CDR3 region has the DNA TGTGCCAGCAGTCGGAGGCTTAGCACTGACTTC. It translates to CASSRRLSTDF.

V usage is TRBV12-3 or TRBV12-4 and J usage is TRBJ1-2, with 7 bases aligning to TRBD1. V dropped 5 bases and J dropped 3; count of bases not matched to a gene: 3. CDR3 length: 13 amino acids. The CDR3 DNA reads as TGTGCCAGCAGTATCGGACAGGACTATGGCTACACCTTC. This encodes CASSIGQDYGYTF.